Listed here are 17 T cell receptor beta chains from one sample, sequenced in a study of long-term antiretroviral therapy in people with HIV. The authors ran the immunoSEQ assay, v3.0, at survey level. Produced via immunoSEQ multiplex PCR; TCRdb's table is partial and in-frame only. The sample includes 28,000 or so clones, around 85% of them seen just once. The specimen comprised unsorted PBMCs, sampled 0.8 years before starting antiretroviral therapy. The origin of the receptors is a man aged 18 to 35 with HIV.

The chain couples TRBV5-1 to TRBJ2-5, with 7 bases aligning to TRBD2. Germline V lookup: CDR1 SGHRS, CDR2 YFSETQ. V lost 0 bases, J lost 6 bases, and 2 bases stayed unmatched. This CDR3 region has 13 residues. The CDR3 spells CASSLEAGKTQYF. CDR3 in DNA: TGCGCCAGCAGCTTGGAAGCGGGAAAGACCCAGTACTTC.

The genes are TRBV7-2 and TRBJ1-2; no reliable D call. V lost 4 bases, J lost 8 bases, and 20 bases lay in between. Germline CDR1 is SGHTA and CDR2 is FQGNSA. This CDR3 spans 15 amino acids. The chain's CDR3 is CASSSSGGSAGGYTF. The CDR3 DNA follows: TGTGCCAGCAGCTCTTCAGGCGGGTCAGCCGGCGGCTACACCTTC. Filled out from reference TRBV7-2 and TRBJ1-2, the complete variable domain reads GAGVSQSPSNKVTEKGKDVELRCDPISGHTALYWYRQSLGQGLEFLIYFQGNSAPDKSGLPSDRFSAERTGGSVSTLTIQRTQQEDSAVYLCASSSSGGSAGGYTFGSGTRLTVV.

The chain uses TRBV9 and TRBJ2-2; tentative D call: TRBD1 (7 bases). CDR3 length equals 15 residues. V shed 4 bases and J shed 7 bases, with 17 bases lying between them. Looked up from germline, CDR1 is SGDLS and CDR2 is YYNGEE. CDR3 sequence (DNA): TGTGCCAGCAGCACCAAGGAGGGGGCCGGCGGGGAGCTGTTTTTT. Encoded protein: CASSTKEGAGGELFF.

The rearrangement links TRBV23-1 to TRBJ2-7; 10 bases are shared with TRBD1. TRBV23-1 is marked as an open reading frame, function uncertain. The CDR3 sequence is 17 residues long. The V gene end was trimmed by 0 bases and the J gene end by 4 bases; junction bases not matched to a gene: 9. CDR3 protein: CASSQSLGQGFLYEQYF. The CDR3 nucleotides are TGCGCCAGCAGTCAATCGCTGGGACAGGGGTTTTTGTACGAGCAGTACTTC.

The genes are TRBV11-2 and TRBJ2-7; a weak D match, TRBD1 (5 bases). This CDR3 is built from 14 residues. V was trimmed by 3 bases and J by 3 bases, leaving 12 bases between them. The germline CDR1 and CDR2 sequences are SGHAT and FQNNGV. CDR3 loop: CASSFTGPGYEQYF. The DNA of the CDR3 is TGTGCCAGCAGCTTCACAGGACCAGGCTACGAGCAGTACTTC.

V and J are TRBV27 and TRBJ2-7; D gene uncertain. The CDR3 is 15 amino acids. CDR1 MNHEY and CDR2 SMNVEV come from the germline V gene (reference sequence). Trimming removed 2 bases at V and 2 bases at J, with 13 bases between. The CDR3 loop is CASSLGHGSPYEQYF. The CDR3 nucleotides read TGTGCCAGCAGTTTAGGGCACGGAAGCCCCTACGAGCAGTACTTC.

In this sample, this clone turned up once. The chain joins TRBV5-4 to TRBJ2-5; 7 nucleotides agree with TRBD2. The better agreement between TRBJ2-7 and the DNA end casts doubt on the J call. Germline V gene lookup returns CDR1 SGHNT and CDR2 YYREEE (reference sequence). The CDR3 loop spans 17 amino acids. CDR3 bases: TGTGCCAGCAGCTTGGGACATGGGCTAGCGGAAAGCTACGAGCAGTACTTC. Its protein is CASSLGHGLAESYEQYF.

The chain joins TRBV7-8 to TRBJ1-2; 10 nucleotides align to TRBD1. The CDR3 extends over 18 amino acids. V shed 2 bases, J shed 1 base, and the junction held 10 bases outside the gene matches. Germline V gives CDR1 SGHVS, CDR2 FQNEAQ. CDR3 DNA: TGTGCCAGCAGCTTACACCGACAGGGGGCAACCTTTAACTATGGCTACACCTTC. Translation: CASSLHRQGATFNYGYTF.

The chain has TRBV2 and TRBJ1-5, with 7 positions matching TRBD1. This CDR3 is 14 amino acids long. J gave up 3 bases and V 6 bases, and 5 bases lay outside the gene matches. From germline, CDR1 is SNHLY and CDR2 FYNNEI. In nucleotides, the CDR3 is TGTGCCAGCAGGGTGGGACAGATCAATCAGCCCCAGCATTTT. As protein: CASRVGQINQPQHF.

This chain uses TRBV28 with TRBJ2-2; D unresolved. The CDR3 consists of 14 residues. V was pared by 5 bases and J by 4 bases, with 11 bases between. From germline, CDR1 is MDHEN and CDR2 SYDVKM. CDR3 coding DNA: TGTGCCAGCAGTCCAACAGAAATCACCGGGGAGCTGTTTTTT. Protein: CASSPTEITGELFF.

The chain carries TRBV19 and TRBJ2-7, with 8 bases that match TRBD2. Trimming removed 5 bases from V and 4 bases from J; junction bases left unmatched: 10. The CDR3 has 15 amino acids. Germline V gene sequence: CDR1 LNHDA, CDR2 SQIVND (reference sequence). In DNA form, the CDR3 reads TGTGCCAGTAGTGCTGCCGGGACTAGAGGTTACGAGCAGTACTTC. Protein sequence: CASSAAGTRGYEQYF.

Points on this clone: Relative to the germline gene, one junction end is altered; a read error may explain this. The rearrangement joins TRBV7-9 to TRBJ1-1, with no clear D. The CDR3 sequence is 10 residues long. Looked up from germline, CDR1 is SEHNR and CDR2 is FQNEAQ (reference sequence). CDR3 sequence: CASSLYPVVF. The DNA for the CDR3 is TGTGCCAGCAGCTTATACCCGGTCGTTTTT.

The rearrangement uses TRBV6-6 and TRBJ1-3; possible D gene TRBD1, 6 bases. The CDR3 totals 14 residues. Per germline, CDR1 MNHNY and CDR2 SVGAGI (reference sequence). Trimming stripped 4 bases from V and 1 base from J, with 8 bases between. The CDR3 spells CASSSTGSGNTIYF. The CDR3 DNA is TGTGCCAGCAGTTCCACAGGGTCTGGAAACACCATATATTTT.

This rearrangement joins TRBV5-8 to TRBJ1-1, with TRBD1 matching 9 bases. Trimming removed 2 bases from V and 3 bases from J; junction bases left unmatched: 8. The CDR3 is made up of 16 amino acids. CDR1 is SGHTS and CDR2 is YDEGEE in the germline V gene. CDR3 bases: TGTGCCAGCAGCTTACCCCCGCGGACAGGGGACACTGAAGCTTTCTTT. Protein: CASSLPPRTGDTEAFF.

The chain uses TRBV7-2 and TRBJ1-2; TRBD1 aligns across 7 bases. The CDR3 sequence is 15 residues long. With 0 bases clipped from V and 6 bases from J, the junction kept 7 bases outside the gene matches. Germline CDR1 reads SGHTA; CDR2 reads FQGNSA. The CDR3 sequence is CASSLAELDRDGYTF. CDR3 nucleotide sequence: TGTGCCAGCAGCTTAGCGGAACTCGACAGGGATGGCTACACCTTC.

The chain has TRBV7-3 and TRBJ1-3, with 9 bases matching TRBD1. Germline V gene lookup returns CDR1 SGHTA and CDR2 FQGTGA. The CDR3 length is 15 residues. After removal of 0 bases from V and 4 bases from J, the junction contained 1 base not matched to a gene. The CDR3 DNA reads TGTGCCAGCAGCTTAACCGGACAGGGGGGAAACACCATATATTTT. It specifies CASSLTGQGGNTIYF.

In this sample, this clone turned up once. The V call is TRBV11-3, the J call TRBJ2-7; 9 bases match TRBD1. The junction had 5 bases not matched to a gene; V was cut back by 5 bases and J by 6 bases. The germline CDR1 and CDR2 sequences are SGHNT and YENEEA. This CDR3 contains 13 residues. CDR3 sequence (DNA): TGTGCCAGCAGCCCGGGACAGGGTGGCGAGCAGTACTTC. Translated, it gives CASSPGQGGEQYF.